This T cell receptor beta chain derives from a study of blood T cell repertoires in COVID-19 (dated by TCRdb to 2020 to 2022). Describing the broader study: Samples from collaborators originated in the United States, Italy and Spain and spanned both the acute and convalescent phases of COVID-19. The prospective study material was composed of cDNA or gDNA derived from T cells, B-cell-depleted T cells, or PBMCs. Deeply sampled blood TCRbeta repertoires from subjects exposed to, actively infected with, or recovered from COVID-19 were included in the dataset. The repertoires were made available in a free public database intended to serve as a resource for research on the immune response to SARS-CoV-2. The samples were drawn from two sources: the first 160 participants of the ongoing ImmuneRACE study, and 1,200 or so subjects contributed by 6 global collaborators. Nearly every sample came with metadata listing a de-identified subject ID, COVID-19 status, age in years and sex. Where available, HLA class I and class II types were obtained from metadata supplied by the sample provider rather than from assay-based typing. Beyond this particular receptor, the publication reports: The amount of clinical and demographic metadata varied by source and participant and was provided uncurated.

The CDR3, cysteine through phenylalanine, is 12 amino acids long. Only CDR3 DNA remains: 36 bases, in frame from the first base. V gives up 5 bases and J gives up 4 bases, and the segment between their germline ends measures 6 bases. As encoded in the germline V gene, CDR1 is MDHEN while CDR2 is SYDVKM. At one collaborating source in Seattle, patients were enrolled during active infection and were followed longitudinally through the course of disease. Whole blood was collected in K2EDTA tubes by collaborating institutions according to the institutions' own protocols. For TCRbeta analysis, collaborators shipped samples as frozen whole blood, isolated PBMCs, or DNA extracted from either of those sample types. About this clone itself: Its antigen has not been determined. The sample holds no much larger clone one base away, and base qualities are not on file.

The immunoSEQ Assay, a bias-controlled multiplex PCR, was used to amplify TCRbeta CDR3 regions from genomic DNA. Under the source paper's analysis protocol: The number of nucleated cells in each sample was estimated from the amplification of reference gene primers within the assay. To quantify the absolute abundance of each unique TCRbeta CDR3 rearrangement, sequence reads were collapsed and filtered. Productive Simpson clonality was computed per sample as the square root of Simpson's diversity index over productive rearrangements. What TCRdb holds here is the immuneACCESS table cut down to in-frame rearrangements. Part of the clones is not present; checked against another copy, under half of the missing clones reflect an unresolved V gene, and the others are unexplained. Clonal size and the V and J genes are those of that table, whereas D and trimming came from the DNA. This sample is represented by under 85,000 clones; about 80% of them were singletons. Jointly, the top ten make up roughly 13% of the sample.

The sequence was obtained from a middle-aged man with COVID-19, enrolled during active disease. Here the chain combines TRBV28 and TRBJ1-3; no D gene is confidently identified. Sequenced sample: peripheral blood. The nucleotide sequence is given as TGTGCCAGCAGTGCACGGGGAAACACCATATATTTT. Translated, this is CASSARGNTIYF.